A single sample is the source of the 2 T cell receptor beta chains below, sequenced in a study of cytomegalovirus exposure and HLA in healthy donors. The primer mix had 60 Vbeta and 13 Jbeta primers. Some clones are missing from TCRdb's copy, which holds only in-frame ones; the method was immunoSEQ multiplex PCR. The data show some 200,000 clones, 60% to 85% seen once. What was sequenced was PBMCs. The receptors stem from a man aged 35 to 55 in good health and CMV-seronegative.

The chain has TRBV5-1 and TRBJ1-1; the D gene is possibly TRBD1 (5 bases). The CDR3 has 17 amino acids. The germline CDR1 and CDR2 sequences are SGHRS and YFSETQ. Trimming removed 4 bases from V and 0 bases from J, with 19 bases in between. The chain's CDR3 is CASSPFTTARMNTEAFF. In DNA, the CDR3 is TGCGCCAGCAGCCCCTTCACGACAGCCCGGATGAACACTGAAGCTTTCTTT.

Note on this clone: One end of the junction does not line up with germline, which may come from a read error. V gene TRBV7-9 combines with J gene TRBJ1-2; D might be TRBD1 (6 bases). Per germline, CDR1 SEHNR and CDR2 FQNEAQ (reference sequence). This CDR3 is 11 amino acids long. CDR3 residues: CSSQGIYGYTF. DNA of the CDR3: TGTTCCAGCCAGGGGATCTATGGCTACACCTTC.